The 32 T cell receptor beta chains reported below all come from one sample, sequenced in a study of cytomegalovirus exposure and HLA in healthy donors. Use of 60 Vbeta and 13 Jbeta primers characterized the PCR. TCRdb's copy holds only in-frame clones and misses some; the assay was immunoSEQ multiplex PCR. The sample lists 70,000 to 100,000 clones, approximately 80% occurring once. The sample comprised PBMCs. The receptors here all came from a man aged 45-65 years in good health and CMV-seropositive.

This rearrangement joins TRBV2 to TRBJ1-1; no clear D. In germline, CDR1 is SNHLY, CDR2 FYNNEI. The V end lost 5 bases, the J end lost 1 base, and 11 bases lay between the germline ends. The CDR3 has 14 residues. CDR3 residues: CASSIVRGNTEAFF. CDR3 nucleotides: TGTGCCAGCAGTATTGTGCGAGGGAACACTGAAGCTTTCTTT.

The chain carries TRBV6-4 and TRBJ2-5, with 8 positions matching TRBD2. Germline V gene data show CDR1 as MRHNA and CDR2 as SNTAGT. The ends lost 3 bases at V and 2 bases at J; junction bases unmatched: 20. The CDR3 runs 20 residues. The CDR3 loop reads CASSEFCWTSGSGAQETQYF. The CDR3 DNA reads TGTGCCAGCAGTGAATTCTGCTGGACGAGCGGGAGTGGGGCTCAAGAGACCCAGTACTTC.

This sequence joins TRBV7-9 and TRBJ1-1; D ambiguous. Germline assignment: CDR1 SEHNR and CDR2 FQNEAQ (reference sequence). The germline V and J ends were trimmed by 2 bases and 3 bases, with 10 bases remaining between them. The CDR3 is made up of 14 amino acids. CDR3 in amino acids: CASSLSSRDTEAFF. The CDR3 DNA reads TGTGCCAGCAGCTTAAGTAGCCGTGACACTGAAGCTTTCTTT.

This chain joins TRBV19 and TRBJ2-6; unclear D gene. Trimming removed 7 bases at V and 0 bases at J, with 10 bases between. The CDR3 extends over 15 amino acids. Germline V gene lookup returns CDR1 LNHDA and CDR2 SQIVND (reference sequence). CDR3 region: CASKLRVSGANVLTF. In nucleotides, the CDR3 is TGTGCCAGTAAGCTTCGGGTCTCTGGGGCCAACGTCCTGACTTTC.

This clone was counted a few times. The chain joins TRBV20-1 to TRBJ2-1; 9 bases are a match to TRBD2. The ends lost 5 bases at V and 9 bases at J; junction bases unmatched: 2. The CDR3 totals 11 residues. CDR1 and CDR2 from the germline V gene are DFQATT and SNEGSKA (reference sequence). CDR3 nucleotide sequence: TGCAGTGCTCTAGCGGGACTTGAGCAGTTCTTC. Its protein is CSALAGLEQFF.

The chain combines TRBV30 with TRBJ2-6, with a possible D match to TRBD1 (5 bases). The V end lost 0 bases, the J end lost 0 bases, and 12 bases lay between the germline ends. Germline V gene sequence: CDR1 GTSNPN, CDR2 SVGIG (reference sequence). This CDR3 spans 17 amino acids. In DNA, the CDR3 is TGTGCCTGGAGTGTACCCCAGGGCAACTCTGGGGCCAACGTCCTGACTTTC. This translates into CAWSVPQGNSGANVLTF.

The gene calls are TRBV6-6 and TRBJ1-3; D might be TRBD1 (6 bases). The germline gives CDR1 MNHNY, CDR2 SVGAGI (reference sequence). Trimming pared 7 bases from V and 1 base from J, leaving 11 bases between. CDR3 length: 14 residues. The CDR3 sequence is CASTRTASGNTIYF. CDR3 sequence (DNA): TGTGCCAGCACCCGGACAGCTTCTGGAAACACCATATATTTT.

The V call is TRBV2, the J call TRBJ2-2; 10 bases are shared with TRBD2. CDR1 is SNHLY, CDR2 FYNNEI, per germline. J lost 4 bases, V lost 3 bases, and 8 bases had no gene match. There are 17 residues in the CDR3. The CDR3 DNA sequence: TGTGCCAGCAGTGACCAGCGGGAGGGCCGAGTCACCGGGGAGCTGTTTTTT. It yields the protein CASSDQREGRVTGELFF.

The chain employs TRBV2 and TRBJ2-5; the D is unclear. Germline V gene data show CDR1 as SNHLY and CDR2 as FYNNEI. The CDR3 sequence is 12 residues long. The V end was cut by 8 bases, the J end by 4 bases, with 11 bases between. In DNA form, the CDR3 reads TGTGCCAGCGCTCAGATCATAGAGACCCAGTACTTC. Its protein is CASAQIIETQYF.

The gene calls are TRBV6-6 and TRBJ1-2; TRBD1 aligns across 8 bases. Germline CDR1 MNHNY, CDR2 SVGAGI (reference sequence). This CDR3 has 11 residues. The trim removed 5 bases at V and 14 bases at J, leaving 7 bases unmatched. The CDR3 reads CASSGGQGRTF. As DNA, the CDR3 is TGTGCCAGCAGTGGCGGACAGGGCAGGACCTTC.

The chain couples TRBV5-4 to TRBJ2-1; weak D call: TRBD2 (6 bases). With 1 base removed from V and 3 bases from J, the gap between germline ends came to 11 bases. The CDR3 contains 15 residues. Per germline, CDR1 SGHNT and CDR2 YYREEE (reference sequence). DNA of the CDR3: TGTGCCAGCAGCTTGTCTCCTAGCGACTACAATGAGCAGTTCTTC. Amino acid sequence: CASSLSPSDYNEQFF.

This sequence joins TRBV6-5 and TRBJ1-5, with D possibly matching TRBD1 (5 bases). The CDR3 runs to 13 residues. Trimming pared 2 bases from V and 10 bases from J, leaving 12 bases between. CDR1 MNHEY and CDR2 SVGAGI come from the germline V gene. The CDR3 nucleotides are TGTGCCAGCAGTTACCGGGGGGTCAATCCCCAGCATTTT. This codes for CASSYRGVNPQHF.

The chain uses TRBV27 and TRBJ1-5, with 9 bases that match TRBD1. The CDR3 covers 14 residues. The V gene's germline CDR1 is MNHEY and CDR2 SMNVEV (reference sequence). With V trimmed by 5 bases and J by 11 bases, 10 bases remained unmatched. CDR3 nucleotides: TGTGCCAGCAGTCCGGGGGACAGGGTTGAGACCCAGCATTTT. It is translated as CASSPGDRVETQHF.

The rearrangement joins TRBV11-1 to TRBJ2-5, with a possible D match to TRBD1 (6 bases). Trimming shortened V by 2 bases and J by 4 bases, and 14 bases separated the two germline ends. CDR1 SGHAT and CDR2 FQDESV come from the germline V gene (reference sequence). CDR3 length: 15 residues. CDR3: CASSLFKGDVETQYF. The CDR3 DNA sequence: TGTGCCAGCAGCTTATTCAAGGGGGACGTAGAGACCCAGTACTTC.

The chain is built from TRBV15 and TRBJ1-1; TRBD1 might be the D (5 bases). Germline CDR1 LNHNV, CDR2 YYDKDF (reference sequence). This CDR3 has 15 amino acids. V lost 1 base and J lost 5, with 14 bases in between. CDR3 DNA sequence: TGTGCCACCAGCAGAGTAAACCGGGGGGGGACTGAAGCTTTCTTT. Protein: CATSRVNRGGTEAFF.

This clone turned up a few times. The chain recombines TRBV30 with TRBJ1-1, with D hard to call. This CDR3 is 12 amino acids long. Germline CDR1 and CDR2: GTSNPN and SVGIG (reference sequence). V gave up 2 bases and J gave up 4 bases, with 8 bases separating them. CDR3 coding DNA: TGTGCCTGGAGTCGCGGTGGCACTGAAGCTTTCTTT. This gives the protein CAWSRGGTEAFF.

This chain joins TRBV5-1 and TRBJ1-1, with D possibly being TRBD1 (6 bases). Germline CDR1 and CDR2: SGHRS and YFSETQ. The CDR3 contains 13 residues. Trimming cost V 4 bases and J 4 bases, with 11 bases left between them. The CDR3: CASSKDRSTEAFF. The CDR3, as DNA: TGCGCCAGCAGCAAGGACAGAAGCACTGAAGCTTTCTTT.

This chain joins TRBV7-3 and TRBJ2-1; 8 bases fit TRBD2. Unmatched junction bases numbered 10, after V lost 5 bases and J lost 7 bases. The CDR3 sequence is 15 residues long. Germline V gene data show CDR1 as SGHTA and CDR2 as FQGTGA. The chain's CDR3 is CASSPRTAGDNEQFF. The CDR3 region has the DNA TGTGCCAGCAGCCCGAGGACAGCGGGAGATAATGAGCAGTTCTTC. Together with reference TRBV7-3 and TRBJ2-1, the CDR3 gives the full variable domain: GAGVSQTPSNKVTEKGKYVELRCDPISGHTALYWYRQSLGQGPEFLIYFQGTGAADDSGLPNDRFFAVRPEGSVSTLKIQRTERGDSAVYLCASSPRTAGDNEQFFGPGTRLTVL.

The chain couples TRBV6-5 to TRBJ2-2; 7 bases align to TRBD1. V dropped 5 bases and J dropped 1; count of bases not matched to a gene: 1. CDR1 is MNHEY and CDR2 is SVGAGI in the germline V gene. The CDR3 covers 14 residues. CDR3 amino acids: CASSRTGNTGELFF. The DNA for the CDR3 is TGTGCCAGCAGTAGGACAGGGAACACCGGGGAGCTGTTTTTT.

V usage is TRBV10-3 and J usage is TRBJ2-7; D not resolved. This CDR3 is built from 14 residues. Germline CDR1 and CDR2: ENHRY and SYGVKD. V lost 4 bases, J lost 7 bases, and 17 bases lay in between. The CDR3 DNA reads TGTGCCATCAGTGTTGTACGGCCTCCAGGAGAGCAGTACTTC. This translates into CAISVVRPPGEQYF.

The V call is TRBV7-8, the J call TRBJ1-2, with D uncertain. Germline loops: CDR1 SGHVS, CDR2 FQNEAQ. V lost 1 base and J lost 13, with 13 bases in between. The CDR3 extends over 12 amino acids. CDR3 coding DNA: TGTGCCAGCAGCTTAGATATGGTAGCCGTCACCTTC. Its protein is CASSLDMVAVTF.

This clone was recorded a few times. J is TRBJ1-1 and V is TRBV5-4, with unresolved D. CDR1 is SGHNT and CDR2 is YYREEE in the germline V gene (reference sequence). The CDR3 is made up of 11 amino acids. Trimming took 1 base from V and 5 from J, leaving 3 bases between them. CDR3 protein: CASSLRTEAFF. CDR3 nucleotide sequence: TGTGCCAGCAGCTTGCGGACTGAAGCTTTCTTT.

The rearrangement links TRBV7-2 to TRBJ1-1; D is unresolved. V dropped 3 bases and J dropped 3 bases, with 8 bases sitting between them. CDR1 is SGHTA, CDR2 FQGNSA, per germline. The CDR3 extends over 13 amino acids. The CDR3 bases are TGTGCCAGCAGCTTTGGCAGCGACACTGAAGCTTTCTTT. The encoded protein is CASSFGSDTEAFF.

The chain has TRBV2 and TRBJ2-1; TRBD1 aligns across 7 bases. V gave up 4 bases and J gave up 14 bases; unmatched junction bases: 35. CDR1 is SNHLY, CDR2 FYNNEI, per germline. The CDR3 covers 21 residues. CDR3 coding DNA: TGTGCCAGCAGTGTACCCCCTCTGAGCTCTCCAACCTTAGGACAGGCTAGGTGGGAGTTCTTC. This translates into CASSVPPLSSPTLGQARWEFF.

On this clone itself: This specimen includes other DNA sequences encoding the same CDR3. J is TRBJ2-3 and V is TRBV5-1; the match to TRBD2 covers 12 bases. Germline CDR1 and CDR2: SGHRS and YFSETQ. Trimming took 0 bases from V and 1 from J; bases not matched to a gene: 0. CDR3 length: 16 amino acids. The CDR3 coding sequence is TGCGCCAGCAGCTTGGGACTAGCGGGGGGCACAGATACGCAGTATTTT. Its translation: CASSLGLAGGTDTQYF. Full variable domain (remainder filled in from reference TRBV5-1 and TRBJ2-3): KAGVTQTPRYLIKTRGQQVTLSCSPISGHRSVSWYQQTPGQGLQFLFEYFSETQRNKGNFPGRFSGRQFSNSRSEMNVSTLELGDSALYLCASSLGLAGGTDTQYFGPGTRLTVL.

This clone was observed once. The J gene is TRBJ2-3, the V gene TRBV2, with D tentatively TRBD1 (5 bases). Germline CDR1 reads SNHLY; CDR2 reads FYNNEI. The V and J ends lost 6 bases and 4 bases respectively, with 11 bases between them. The length of the CDR3 is 13 residues. The CDR3 protein is CASSLDSADTQYF. CDR3 nucleotides: TGTGCCAGCAGCCTCGACAGCGCAGATACGCAGTATTTT.

The chain couples TRBV2 to TRBJ2-7; 13 nucleotides line up with TRBD2. With 1 base clipped from V and 2 bases from J, the junction kept 8 bases outside the gene matches. The CDR3 consists of 18 residues. The germline gives CDR1 SNHLY, CDR2 FYNNEI. In nucleotides, the CDR3 is TGTGCCAGCAGTGAAGGACTAGCGGGAGGCTCGGCTGCCTACGAGCAGTACTTC. Its translation: CASSEGLAGGSAAYEQYF.

Remarks on this clone: An end of the junction differs from the germline gene, which may be a read error. The chain carries TRBV7-9 and TRBJ2-5; TRBD1 is a possible D gene (6 bases). The CDR3 consists of 16 residues. Germline V CDR1 and CDR2: SEHNR, FQNEAQ (reference sequence). The CDR3 region is CSSSWWTASQGETQYF. CDR3 in DNA: TGTTCCAGCAGCTGGTGGACAGCTTCCCAGGGAGAGACCCAGTACTTC.

V is TRBV11-2 and J is TRBJ2-2; TRBD1 might be the D (6 bases). CDR3 length: 17 amino acids. Looked up from germline, CDR1 is SGHAT and CDR2 is FQNNGV. V lost 5 bases and J 2 bases, leaving 18 bases between the germline ends. For the CDR3, the DNA is TGTGCCAGCAGCCCGAGCCTCGACAGGTCAAACACCGGGGAGCTGTTTTTT. Its translation is CASSPSLDRSNTGELFF.

This clone was detected only once. The chain links TRBV19 to TRBJ1-5; D call uncertain. Germline-derived CDR1 and CDR2 are LNHDA and SQIVND (reference sequence). Trimming removed 3 bases from V and 2 bases from J, with 23 bases in between. CDR3 length: 19 amino acids. DNA of the CDR3: TGTGCCAGTAGTATTGGTGGGGTGGAGGGAACTAGGGGCAATCAGCCCCAGCATTTT. Residues: CASSIGGVEGTRGNQPQHF.

The chain employs TRBV4-2 and TRBJ2-6; TRBD1 agrees at 7 bases. Germline V CDR1 and CDR2: LGHNA, YNFKEQ. This CDR3 contains 16 residues. V shed 3 bases, J shed 2 bases, and the junction held 4 bases outside the gene matches. The CDR3 loop reads CASSQTGRAGANVLTF. The CDR3, as DNA: TGTGCCAGCAGCCAGACAGGGCGCGCTGGGGCCAACGTCCTGACTTTC.

The chain recombines TRBV5-4 with TRBJ1-1; 9 bases map to TRBD1. From germline, CDR1 is SGHNT and CDR2 YYREEE (reference sequence). The CDR3 covers 16 residues. The junction had 7 bases not matched to a gene; V was cut back by 3 bases and J by 1 base. The CDR3 DNA is TGTGCCAGCAGCTCGGGACAGGGTTCAAGGAACACTGAAGCTTTCTTT. This translates into CASSSGQGSRNTEAFF.